This T cell receptor (beta chain) emerged from a study of human T cells and chemical hapten exposure. One entry per CDR3 protein, called by TCRdb with MiXCR from the RACE reads. The data show about 40,000 distinct CDR3 sequences, about 10% seen once. At least ten counts were recorded for this clonotype. Described time point: pre-sensitization, week 0. As for treatment: therapeutic diphenylcyclopropenone sensitization with weekly scalp DPC. From germline, CDR1 is MGHRA and CDR2 YSYEKL. V was clipped by 0 bases and J by 0 bases, with 11 bases between them. CDR3 length: 16 amino acids. This chain uses TRBV4-1 with TRBJ1-1; D is uncertain. Sample: whole blood, taken in connection with sensitization to the hapten diphenylcyclopropenone (DPC). The source is a young man with alopecia areata. Some clones in this sample may be carry-over from other donors' samples. CDR3 loop: CASSQEMAAMNTEAFF. The CDR3 bases are TGCGCCAGCAGCCAAGAAATGGCGGCAATGAACACTGAAGCTTTCTTT.